What follows is one T cell receptor beta chain and its context. Its antigen is not known. PCR amplification relied on 60 Vbeta primers (plus 13 Jbeta primers). Assay: immunoSEQ multiplex PCR; the TCRdb copy retains only in-frame clones and omits some. Among around 200,000 clones listed, 62% were seen once. CDR1 and CDR2 from the germline V gene are LNHDA and SQIVND (reference sequence). Unmatched junction bases numbered 2, after V lost 3 bases and J lost 1 base. CDR3 length equals 16 residues. These data come from a study of cytomegalovirus exposure and HLA in healthy donors. The overall study: Early on, a data release was issued that held roughly 84 million unique TCRs from HLA-typed donors.

Overall study results and limits: The study recorded 150 to 200 TCR beta chains that were cytomegalovirus-associated. Most sequenced TCRs were rare (though some public TCRs occurred in many donors). Presence/absence analysis assumed near-uniform sequencing depth across donors.

The chain employs TRBV19 and TRBJ1-4; 10 nucleotides agree with TRBD1. The sample comprised PBMCs. This TCR derives from a man in his forties or fifties in good health and CMV-seronegative. CDR3: CASSMGQGKTNEKLFF. In DNA form, the CDR3 reads TGTGCCAGTAGTATGGGACAGGGGAAAACTAATGAAAAACTGTTTTTT.